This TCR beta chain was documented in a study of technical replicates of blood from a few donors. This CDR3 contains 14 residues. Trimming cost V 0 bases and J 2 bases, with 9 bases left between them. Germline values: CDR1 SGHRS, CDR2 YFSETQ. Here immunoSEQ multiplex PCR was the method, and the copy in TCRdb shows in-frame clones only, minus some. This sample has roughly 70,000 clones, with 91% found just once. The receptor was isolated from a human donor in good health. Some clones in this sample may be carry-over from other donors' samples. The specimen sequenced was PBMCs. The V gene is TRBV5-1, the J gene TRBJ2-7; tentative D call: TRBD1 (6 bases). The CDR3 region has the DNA TGCGCCAGCAGCTTGGTTGCAGGGGCCTACGAGCAGTACTTC. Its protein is CASSLVAGAYEQYF.